The T cell receptor (beta chain) described here comes from a study of cytomegalovirus exposure and HLA in healthy donors. Germline CDR1 is SGHVS and CDR2 is FNYEAQ. CDR3 length equals 15 residues. The junction had 5 bases not matched to a gene; V was cut back by 5 bases and J by 1 base. Both 60 Vbeta primers and 13 Jbeta primers went into the PCR. Only in-frame clones appear in the TCRdb table, and some are missing; sequencing was by immunoSEQ multiplex PCR. The sample contains 200,000 to 250,000 clones, 82% of which appear only once. The J gene is TRBJ2-3, the V gene TRBV7-6, with 8 positions matching TRBD1. The sequence was collected from a woman aged 40 to 50 in good health and CMV-seropositive. Input material: PBMCs. This CDR3 is CASSSQGAGTDTQYF. CDR3 DNA sequence: TGTGCCAGCAGCAGTCAGGGGGCTGGCACAGATACGCAGTATTTT.